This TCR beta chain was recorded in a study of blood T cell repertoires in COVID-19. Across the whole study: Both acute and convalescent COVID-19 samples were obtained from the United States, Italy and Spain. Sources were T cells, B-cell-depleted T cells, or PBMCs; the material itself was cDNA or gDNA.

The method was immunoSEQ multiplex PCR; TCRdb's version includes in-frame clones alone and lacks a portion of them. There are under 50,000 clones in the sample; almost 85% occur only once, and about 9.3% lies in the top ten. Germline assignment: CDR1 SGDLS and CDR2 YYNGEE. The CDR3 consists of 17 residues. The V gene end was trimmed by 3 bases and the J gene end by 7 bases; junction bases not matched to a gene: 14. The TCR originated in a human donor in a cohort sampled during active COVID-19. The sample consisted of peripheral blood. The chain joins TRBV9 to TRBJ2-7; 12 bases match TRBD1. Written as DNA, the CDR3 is TGTGCCAGCAGCGGGGGACAGGGGGCTGGGCGTGAAGTTGAGCAGTACTTC. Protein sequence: CASSGGQGAGREVEQYF.